Listed below are T cell receptor beta chains from one sample, sequenced in a study of Ad26.COV2.S vaccination and SARS-CoV-2 variants. The method was immunoSEQ multiplex PCR; TCRdb's version includes in-frame clones alone and lacks a portion of them. Here the sample spans some 410,000 clones, around 92% being singletons. This specimen consisted of peripheral blood, obtained in a trial of Ad26.COV2.S vaccine versus placebo. The source of these receptors is a person between 18 and 59 years old who received the Ad26.COV2.S COVID-19 vaccine or a placebo. Each CDR3 is given with its conserved first and last residue. The D gene is left open where the match is weak. Where a row states a size, it is once, few, many or the class of an expanded clone; other rows omit it.

CDR3 DNA	CDR3 protein	D gene	V gene	J gene	clone size	CDR3 length
TGTGCCAGCAGTTCCCGGACAGGGGGCTTTAGTACTGAAGCTTTCTTT	CASSSRTGGFSTEAFF	TRBD1	TRBV6-5	TRBJ1-1	-	16
TGTGCCAGCTCACCCATTACTGGGGCAGGGATGAGGGACACTGAAGCTTTCTTT	CASSPITGAGMRDTEAFF	-	TRBV18	TRBJ1-1	-	18
TGCGCCAGCAGCAAATTATCGGGACAGCAGAACACTGAAGCTTTCTTT	CASSKLSGQQNTEAFF	TRBD1	TRBV4-1	TRBJ1-1	-	16
TGCAGCGCGAGAGGGGTTACCAAAGATACGCAGTATTTT	CSARGVTKDTQYF	-	TRBV29-1	TRBJ2-3	-	13
TGTGCCAGCAGCTTATTGTTGCTAGACCATGGGAATGAGCAGTTCTTC	CASSLLLLDHGNEQFF	-	TRBV7-2	TRBJ2-1	once	16
TGTGCCAGCAGCTTTCGGACAGAAAACACCATATATTTT	CASSFRTENTIYF	-	TRBV5-6	TRBJ1-3	once	13
TGCGCCAGCAGTCCTGACAGGGCCGGCTACAATGAGCAGTTCTTC	CASSPDRAGYNEQFF	TRBD1	TRBV10-1	TRBJ2-1	-	15
TGTGCCAGCAGCTACTCGGGACAGGGGGGATTGGAGACCCAGTACTTC	CASSYSGQGGLETQYF	TRBD1	TRBV9	TRBJ2-5	-	16
TGCGCCAGCAGTGAGTTGAACACCGGGGAGCTGTTTTTT	CASSELNTGELFF	-	TRBV10-1	TRBJ2-2	-	13
TGCGCCAGCAGCTTACTGGGACTAGCGGGGATGGATGAGCAGTTCTTC	CASSLLGLAGMDEQFF	TRBD2	TRBV5-1	TRBJ2-1	once	16
TGTGCCTGGATTCCGACCGACTTGCCTCTTGTCCACGAGCAGTACTTC	CAWIPTDLPLVHEQYF	-	TRBV30	TRBJ2-7	-	16
TGTGCCAGTAGTATCGGCCAGCCTGGGGAAAAACTGTTTTTT	CASSIGQPGEKLFF	-	TRBV19	TRBJ1-4	-	14
TGCGCCAGCAGCCAAGCCCCCGGACTAGCGGGCAATGAGCAGTTCTTC	CASSQAPGLAGNEQFF	TRBD2	TRBV4-3	TRBJ2-1	once	16
TGCGCCAGCAGCCAAGGGGCCGGCGGAGGCTCGAGGTGGGGGCAGTACTTC	CASSQGAGGGSRWGQYF	-	TRBV4-1	TRBJ2-7	-	17
TGCGCCAGCAGCTTACAGGGTGGCGGTGAAAAACTGTTTTTT	CASSLQGGGEKLFF	-	TRBV5-1	TRBJ1-4	-	14
TGTGCCAGCAGCTTAACAGGGGGATTGAACACTGAAGCTTTCTTT	CASSLTGGLNTEAFF	TRBD1	TRBV7-2	TRBJ1-1	-	15
TGTGCCAGCAGTGACGGGCCTCAGCCCCAGCATTTT	CASSDGPQPQHF	-	TRBV6-1	TRBJ1-5	-	12
TGTGCCAGCAGTTTATTCGCCAGTAACTATGGCTACACCTTC	CASSLFASNYGYTF	-	TRBV28	TRBJ1-2	-	14
TGTGCCAGCACTCAACGGGGGACCTACAATGAGCAGTTCTTC	CASTQRGTYNEQFF	-	TRBV27	TRBJ2-1	-	14
TGTGCCAGCAGTGACCCTTTAGCTAACTATGGCTACACCTTC	CASSDPLANYGYTF	-	TRBV2	TRBJ1-2	-	14
TGTGCCAGCAGTTATCACCTTTACGAGCAGTACTTC	CASSYHLYEQYF	-	TRBV6-2/TRBV6-3	TRBJ2-7	-	12
TGTGCCAGCAGCCAAGCTAGCGGGGCGGATACGCAGTATTTT	CASSQASGADTQYF	TRBD2	TRBV3-1/TRBV3-2	TRBJ2-3	once	14
TGTGCCAGCGAGTACACAGGGGAAGGCTACACCTTC	CASEYTGEGYTF	TRBD1	TRBV28	TRBJ1-2	-	12
TGCGCCAGCAGCCAAGGAGTCGGGTCTGAAGCTTTCTTT	CASSQGVGSEAFF	-	TRBV4-3	TRBJ1-1	once	13
TGTGCCAGCTCACCACCCCAGGGGGTCTCCTACGAGCAGTACTTC	CASSPPQGVSYEQYF	TRBD1	TRBV18	TRBJ2-7	-	15